A single sample is the source of the 15 T cell receptor beta chains below, sequenced in a study of tumor-infiltrating lymphocytes in oesophageal squamous cell carcinoma. TCRdb re-derived calls from the PCR reads in MiXCR, one entry per CDR3 protein. Here the sample spans 3,500 to 4,000 distinct CDR3 sequences, 15% to 20% being singletons. The sample consisted of normal esophageal tissue next to the tumor. The receptors here all came from a male donor with esophageal squamous cell carcinoma.

Relative to its sample, this clonotype is medium-sized. The chain is built from TRBV6-1 and TRBJ2-3, with D possibly being TRBD1 or TRBD2 (5 bases each). This CDR3 is built from 14 residues. Germline V gene data show CDR1 as MNHNS and CDR2 as SASEGT. V was cut by 1 base and J by 6 bases, with 11 bases left in between. The CDR3 protein is CASSEVLGEDTQYF. DNA of the CDR3: TGTGCCAGCAGTGAAGTTTTGGGGGAGGATACGCAGTATTTT.

This clonotype appeared a single time. The chain couples TRBV12-3 or TRBV12-4 to TRBJ1-5, with a tentative D call TRBD1 (6 bases). V dropped 7 bases and J dropped 0 bases, with 13 bases sitting between them. The length of the CDR3 is 15 residues. CDR3 in DNA: TGTGCCAGCATTATAGGGGGTGTTAGCAATCAGCCCCAGCATTTT. Amino acids: CASIIGGVSNQPQHF.

There are many counts of this clonotype. The CDR3 sequence: CASSPVAERGTQYF. The CDR3, as DNA: TGTGCCAGCAGCCCGGTTGCAGAACGGGGGACCCAGTACTTC. The chain joins TRBV9 to TRBJ2-5; D may be TRBD2 (5 bases). The CDR3 runs to 14 residues. Trimming shortened V by 4 bases and J by 7 bases, and 17 bases separated the two germline ends. From germline, CDR1 is SGDLS and CDR2 YYNGEE.

This clonotype turned up a few times. The chain has TRBV12-3 or TRBV12-4 and TRBJ2-4, with D possibly being TRBD1 (5 bases). The CDR3 spans 13 residues. Trimming removed 1 base at V and 4 bases at J, with 5 bases between. The CDR3 DNA follows: TGTGCCAGCAGTTTAGACAGGAAAAACATTCAGTACTTC. Protein product: CASSLDRKNIQYF.

This clonotype was seen only a few times. The chain uses TRBV10-2 and TRBJ2-1, with 11 bases matching TRBD2. The DNA matches TRBJ2-7 better at its end, which makes the J call doubtful. CDR3 length: 16 amino acids. CDR1 and CDR2 (germline): WSHSY, SAAADI. CDR3 DNA: TGCGCCAGCAGTGCGCTAGCGGGGGGTTCCTACAATGAGCAGTACTTC. It encodes CASSALAGGSYNEQYF.

This CDR3 is CASSYPGYGYTF. The CDR3 DNA reads as TGTGCCAGCAGTTACCCAGGGTATGGCTACACCTTC. The gene calls are TRBV6-1 and TRBJ2-7; tentative D call: TRBD1 (5 bases). The J call may not be correct, given that the DNA end is closer to TRBJ1-2. This CDR3 region has 12 residues. Germline CDR1 and CDR2: MNHNS and SASEGT.

This clonotype was detected once. The rearrangement links TRBV10-1 to TRBJ2-3, with D perhaps matching TRBD1 or TRBD2 (5 bases each). This CDR3 has 14 amino acids. Trimming cost V 4 bases and J 11 bases, with 19 bases left between them. CDR1 is WNHNN and CDR2 is SYGVQD in the germline V gene (reference sequence). CDR3: CASSALGRSYEQYF. Written as DNA, the CDR3 is TGCGCCAGCAGTGCCCTGGGACGGAGCTACGAGCAGTATTTT.

This clonotype appeared a few times. This chain uses TRBV4-1 with TRBJ1-4; TRBD1 might be the D (6 bases). V lost 2 bases and J lost 3, with 10 bases in between. Germline V gene sequence: CDR1 MGHRA, CDR2 YSYEKL. The CDR3 loop spans 15 amino acids. CDR3 residues: CASSQQGFPNEKLFF. In DNA form, the CDR3 reads TGCGCCAGCAGCCAACAGGGGTTCCCTAATGAAAAACTGTTTTTT.

This clonotype occurred a few times. V gene TRBV5-1 combines with J gene TRBJ2-7, with unresolved D. Germline V CDR1 and CDR2: SGHRS, YFSETQ. Trimming took 0 bases from V and 7 from J, leaving 8 bases between them. The CDR3 totals 12 residues. The CDR3 region is CASSLGPEEQYF. The DNA for the CDR3 is TGCGCCAGCAGCTTGGGCCCGGAGGAGCAGTACTTC.

In regard to this clonotype: This could be a read error, since a much larger clone is one nucleotide away. The chain has TRBV28 and TRBJ2-1; TRBD1 is a possible D gene (6 bases). Germline V gene lookup returns CDR1 MDHEN and CDR2 SYDVKM. The CDR3 covers 14 residues. V was cut by 3 bases and J by 10 bases, with 16 bases left in between. The CDR3 DNA reads TGTGCCAGCAGTTTTGGTGGGACAACCTACGAGCAGTTCTTC. This translates into CASSFGGTTYEQFF.

This clonotype was counted ten times or more. This rearrangement joins TRBV4-1 to TRBJ1-6, with D possibly matching TRBD1 (6 bases). The CDR3 runs 16 residues. The V end was cut by 0 bases, the J end by 10 bases, with 16 bases between. The V gene's germline CDR1 is MGHRA and CDR2 YSYEKL. The CDR3 DNA reads TGCGCCAGCAGCCAAGATGGGATGAACAGGGTCTCACCCCTCCACTTT. Translation: CASSQDGMNRVSPLHF.

This clonotype was picked up many times. The chain employs TRBV5-4 and TRBJ2-7, with D perhaps given as TRBD1 or TRBD2 (5 bases each). The ends were cut back, 0 bases at V and 1 base at J, with 11 bases in the middle. This CDR3 comprises 15 residues. Germline V CDR1 and CDR2: SGHNT, YYREEE (reference sequence). The CDR3 region has the DNA TGTGCCAGCAGCTTGGCTTTCAGGGAGTCCTACGAGCAGTACTTC. Translation gives CASSLAFRESYEQYF.

The table lists this clonotype with many counts. The CDR3 nucleotides are TGTGCCAGCAGCTGGGACAGCAATAACTATGGCTACACCTTC. This codes for CASSWDSNNYGYTF. The chain is built from TRBV11-3 and TRBJ1-2; TRBD1 matches 7 bases. The CDR3 length is 14 residues. Germline trimming cut 4 bases from V and 1 base from J; bases unmatched to any gene: 3. CDR1 and CDR2 (germline): SGHNT, YENEEA. The whole variable domain, filled in from reference TRBV11-3 and TRBJ1-2, reads EAGVVQSPRYKIIEKKQPVAFWCNPISGHNTLYWYLQNLGQGPELLIRYENEEAVDDSQLPKDRFSAERLKGVDSTLKIQPAELGDSAVYLCASSWDSNNYGYTFGSGTRLTVV.

This clonotype showed up just a few times. V and J are TRBV19 and TRBJ1-4; a possible D gene is TRBD1 (5 bases). The V gene's germline CDR1 is LNHDA and CDR2 SQIVND (reference sequence). V lost 11 bases and J 8 bases, leaving 21 bases between the germline ends. There are 14 residues in the CDR3. CDR3 nucleotides: TGTGCCTATCATAAGGGAGGGGAGGACGAAAAACTGTTTTTT. It translates to CAYHKGGEDEKLFF.

This clonotype is deemed medium-sized. The chain recombines TRBV6-1 with TRBJ2-3; D unresolved. CDR3 length: 9 residues. The V and J ends lost 10 bases and 7 bases respectively, with 6 bases between them. Germline V lookup: CDR1 MNHNS, CDR2 SASEGT. The CDR3 spells CATLNTQYF. Written as DNA, the CDR3 is TGTGCCACCCTAAATACGCAGTATTTT.